These 17 T cell receptor beta chains share one sample of origin, sequenced in a study of blood T cell repertoires in COVID-19. Libraries were prepared by immunoSEQ multiplex PCR; TCRdb keeps only in-frame clonotypes and omits some of them. The sample has 650,000 to 800,000 clones; more than 80% are singletons. Input material: peripheral blood. The receptors here all came from a woman aged 18-29 years with acute or convalescent COVID-19.

The chain uses TRBV5-1 and TRBJ1-1; a possible D gene is TRBD1 (6 bases). Germline V gene sequence: CDR1 SGHRS, CDR2 YFSETQ. V was shortened by 4 bases and J by 1 base, with 11 bases between the two germline ends. CDR3 length: 14 residues. Here the CDR3 reads CASSLMDRNTEAFF. DNA for the CDR3: TGCGCCAGCAGCCTAATGGACAGGAACACTGAAGCTTTCTTT.

The V call is TRBV5-6, the J call TRBJ2-3, with 8 bases identical to TRBD2. Germline values: CDR1 SGHDT, CDR2 YYEEEE. The CDR3 contains 16 residues. V was clipped by 2 bases and J by 1 base; unmatched bases: 6. The CDR3 nucleotides are TGTGCCAGCAGCTTATCGGCTAGCGGGCGCACAGATACGCAGTATTTT. As protein: CASSLSASGRTDTQYF.

This clone appeared a few times. This chain connects TRBV20-1 to TRBJ1-2, with 10 bases fitting TRBD1. Germline trimming cut 3 bases from V and 4 bases from J; bases unmatched to any gene: 8. Germline CDR1 DFQATT, CDR2 SNEGSKA (reference sequence). The CDR3 spans 15 residues. CDR3 in amino acids: CSASSGTGALYGYTF. The CDR3 DNA reads TGCAGTGCTAGTTCGGGGACAGGGGCTCTCTATGGCTACACCTTC.

Comments on this clone: The same CDR3 can be traced to other DNA sequences in this sample. V is TRBV19 and J is TRBJ1-1; D gene ambiguous. From germline, CDR1 is LNHDA and CDR2 SQIVND (reference sequence). With 3 bases removed from V and 1 base from J, the gap between germline ends came to 9 bases. This CDR3 contains 14 residues. The CDR3 sequence is CASSIGGENTEAFF. The CDR3 DNA is TGTGCCAGTAGTATTGGCGGGGAGAACACTGAAGCTTTCTTT.

The rearrangement uses TRBV5-6 and TRBJ1-1; TRBD1 aligns across 9 bases. The V and J ends lost 4 bases and 6 bases, in that order; junction bases with no gene match: 10. CDR1 is SGHDT, CDR2 YYEEEE, per germline. This CDR3 has 15 residues. DNA for the CDR3: TGTGCCAGCAGCCCGGGACAGGGCGTAATATCTGAAGCTTTCTTT. It codes for CASSPGQGVISEAFF.

DNA for the CDR3: TGTGCCAGTAGTGTGACAGGGGGCTATGGCTACACCTTC. The encoded protein is CASSVTGGYGYTF. V is TRBV19 and J is TRBJ1-2; 9 nucleotides agree with TRBD1. This CDR3 is built from 13 residues. Germline V gene lookup returns CDR1 LNHDA and CDR2 SQIVND (reference sequence). The V segment lost 5 bases and the J segment 4 bases; nucleotides outside the gene matches: 2.

This clone was picked up a small number of times. The chain combines TRBV5-1 with TRBJ1-5; 7 positions match TRBD1. The CDR3 has 14 amino acids. Germline V lookup: CDR1 SGHRS, CDR2 YFSETQ. Unmatched junction bases numbered 5, after V lost 2 bases and J lost 6 bases. As DNA, the CDR3 is TGCGCCAGCAGCTTTGAGGGGGCAGGTCAGCCCCAGCATTTT. Protein: CASSFEGAGQPQHF.

This clone appeared once. This rearrangement joins TRBV10-1 to TRBJ1-6; unclear D gene. V shed 7 bases and J shed 9 bases, with 16 bases lying between them. This CDR3 region has 14 residues. Looked up from germline, CDR1 is WNHNN and CDR2 is SYGVQD (reference sequence). CDR3 sequence reads: CASTEGREISPLHF. The DNA for the CDR3 is TGCGCCAGCACCGAAGGACGGGAAATTTCACCCCTCCACTTT.

V gene TRBV2 combines with J gene TRBJ2-1; 10 nucleotides line up with TRBD2. Trimming at V came to 10 bases and at J to 2 bases, leaving 8 bases not matched to a gene. From germline, CDR1 is SNHLY and CDR2 FYNNEI. This CDR3 spans 15 amino acids. The CDR3 nucleotides are TGTGCCACCTCACTAGCGGGAAATCCCTACAATGAGCAGTTCTTC. This sequence encodes CATSLAGNPYNEQFF.

This sequence joins TRBV19 and TRBJ1-6; D remains ambiguous. This CDR3 contains 13 residues. V lost 6 bases to trimming and J lost 8 bases, with 11 bases between them. CDR1 is LNHDA and CDR2 is SQIVND in the germline V gene (reference sequence). Here the CDR3 DNA reads TGTGCCAGTAGCAGGACGGAGGATTCACCCCTCCACTTT. This translates into CASSRTEDSPLHF.

The V and J genes are TRBV30 and TRBJ1-3; tentative D call: TRBD1 (5 bases). CDR1 is GTSNPN and CDR2 is SVGIG in the germline V gene (reference sequence). The CDR3 is 12 amino acids. V was cut by 3 bases and J by 13 bases, with 16 bases left in between. CDR3 in DNA: TGTGCCTGGAGGGGGCCGGGTGGTGCGATATATTTT. Translation: CAWRGPGGAIYF.

The chain is built from TRBV2 and TRBJ2-1, with D hard to call. With 7 bases removed from V and 4 bases from J, the gap between germline ends came to 5 bases. Germline V gene data show CDR1 as SNHLY and CDR2 as FYNNEI. This CDR3 comprises 11 residues. The CDR3 loop is CASKQYNEQFF. Here the CDR3 DNA reads TGTGCCAGCAAGCAATACAATGAGCAGTTCTTC. Using reference TRBV2 and TRBJ2-1 for the parts outside the CDR3, the full variable domain is EPEVTQTPSHQVTQMGQEVILRCVPISNHLYFYWYRQILGQKVEFLVSFYNNEISEKSEIFDDQFSVERPDGSNFTLKIRSTKLEDSAMYFCASKQYNEQFFGPGTRLTVL.

The chain has TRBV3-1 (or the pseudogene TRBV3-2) and TRBJ1-2, with 7 bases that match TRBD1. The junction had 10 bases not matched to a gene; V was cut back by 3 bases and J by 0 bases. The CDR3 covers 17 residues. In germline, CDR1 is LGHDT, CDR2 YNNKEL (reference sequence). CDR3 protein: CASSHPGQAVANYGYTF. The CDR3 DNA is TGTGCCAGCAGCCACCCAGGACAGGCCGTTGCTAACTATGGCTACACCTTC.

The gene calls are TRBV15 and TRBJ1-1; D is unresolved. This CDR3 contains 14 residues. The V and J ends lost 0 bases and 8 bases respectively, with 13 bases between them. The germline gives CDR1 LNHNV, CDR2 YYDKDF (reference sequence). The CDR3, as DNA: TGTGCCACCAGCAGAGATGGGCCTGCTGAGGAAGCTTTCTTT. It specifies CATSRDGPAEEAFF.

The rearrangement links TRBV7-2 to TRBJ2-3; D unclear. The CDR3 is 17 residues long. CDR1 and CDR2 from the germline V gene are SGHTA and FQGNSA. Trimming cost V 2 bases and J 1 base, with 16 bases left between them. CDR3: CASSLFAPSLGTDTQYF. CDR3 DNA sequence: TGTGCCAGCAGCTTATTTGCCCCTAGTCTTGGCACAGATACGCAGTATTTT.

This clone was seen a few times. The chain links TRBV5-1 to TRBJ2-7, with 9 bases matching TRBD2. V shed 4 bases and J 0 bases; nucleotides not matched to a gene: 8. Looked up from germline, CDR1 is SGHRS and CDR2 is YFSETQ. The CDR3 extends over 16 amino acids. For the CDR3, the DNA is TGCGCCAGCAGCCGGAGTGGACTAGCGAGCTCCTACGAGCAGTACTTC. Protein sequence: CASSRSGLASSYEQYF.

With regard to this clone: The same CDR3 arises from other DNA sequences in this sample as well. The chain carries TRBV29-1 and TRBJ1-1, with 7 bases that match TRBD1. Trimming removed 0 bases from V and 5 bases from J; junction bases left unmatched: 3. Germline V gene sequence: CDR1 SQVTM, CDR2 ANQGSEA. This CDR3 contains 13 residues. The CDR3 loop reads CSVEEAGGTEAFF. In nucleotides, the CDR3 is TGCAGCGTTGAAGAAGCAGGGGGAACTGAAGCTTTCTTT.